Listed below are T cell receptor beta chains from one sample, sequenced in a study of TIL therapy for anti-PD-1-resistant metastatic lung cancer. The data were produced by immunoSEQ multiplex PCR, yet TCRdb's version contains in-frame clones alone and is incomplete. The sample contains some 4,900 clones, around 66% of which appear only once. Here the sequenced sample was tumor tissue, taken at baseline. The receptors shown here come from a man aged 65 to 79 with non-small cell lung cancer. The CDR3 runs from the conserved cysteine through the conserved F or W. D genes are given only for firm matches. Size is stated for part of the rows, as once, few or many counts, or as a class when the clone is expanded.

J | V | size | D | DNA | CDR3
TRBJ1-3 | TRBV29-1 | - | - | TGCAGCGCTATGGGGTCTGGAAACACCATATATTTT | CSAMGSGNTIYF
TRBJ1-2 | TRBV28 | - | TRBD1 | TGTGCCAGCAGTCCCCGGGACAGGGTGATTGGCTACACCTTC | CASSPRDRVIGYTF
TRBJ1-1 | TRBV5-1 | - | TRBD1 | TGCGCCAGCAGCGCCGGGACAGGGTCGAACACTGAAGCTTTCTTT | CASSAGTGSNTEAFF
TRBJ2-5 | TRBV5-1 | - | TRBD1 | TGCGCCAGCAGCACCAGGACAGGAAAGTACCAAGAGACCCAGTACTTC | CASSTRTGKYQETQYF
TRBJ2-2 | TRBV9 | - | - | TGTGCCAGCAGCGGGACAGTCACCGGGGAGCTGTTTTTT | CASSGTVTGELFF
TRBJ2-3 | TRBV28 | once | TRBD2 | TGTGCCAGCAGTTTCGGGACAGGGGATTGGACTAGCGGGAGGCCGGGATGGGATACGCAGTATTTT | CASSFGTGDWTSGRPGWDTQYF
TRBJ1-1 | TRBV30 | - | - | TGTGCCTGGAGTATGACAGGCCTAGAAGCTTTCTTT | CAWSMTGLEAFF
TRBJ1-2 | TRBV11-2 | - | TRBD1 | TGTGCCAGCAGCCCCCGAAGTGGACAGGGGTCATGGGGCTACACCTTC | CASSPRSGQGSWGYTF
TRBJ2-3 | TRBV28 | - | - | TGTGCCAGCAGTCCGGACTCGTCAAGCACAGATACGCAGTATTTT | CASSPDSSSTDTQYF
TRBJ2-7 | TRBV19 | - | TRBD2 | TGTGCCAGTAGTCATAGCGGGGCCTACGAGCAGTACTTC | CASSHSGAYEQYF
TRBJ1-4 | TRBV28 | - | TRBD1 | TGTGCCAGCAGAGGACAGGTACCTAATGAAAAACTGTTTTTT | CASRGQVPNEKLFF
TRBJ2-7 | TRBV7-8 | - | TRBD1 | TGTGCCAGCAGCGCCGACAGGGGGTGGAGGGGCTGGGATTTCTACGAGCAGTACTTC | CASSADRGWRGWDFYEQYF
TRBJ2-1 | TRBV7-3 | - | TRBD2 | TGTGCCAGCAGCTTGACGGGAAGCGGGGCCCGTATCGAGCAGTTCTTC | CASSLTGSGARIEQFF
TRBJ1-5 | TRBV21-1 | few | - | TGTGCCAGCAGCAGGGAAGGGCACAATCAGCCCCAGCATTTT | CASSREGHNQPQHF
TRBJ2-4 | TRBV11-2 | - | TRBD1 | TGTGCCAGCAGCCCCACAGGGGCCGCCAAAAACATTCAGTACTTC | CASSPTGAAKNIQYF
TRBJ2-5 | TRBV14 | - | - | TGTGCCAGCAGCCCCCCGGGCAGGGGTTCCCAAGAGACCCAGTACTTC | CASSPPGRGSQETQYF
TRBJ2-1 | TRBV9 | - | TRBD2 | TGTGCCAGCAGCGTAGGGAGCGGGAGGGCAACCGCCCACAATGAGCAGTTCTTC | CASSVGSGRATAHNEQFF
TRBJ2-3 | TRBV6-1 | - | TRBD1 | TGTGCCAGCAGTGCCTGGGACAGGAGCACAGATACGCAGTATTTT | CASSAWDRSTDTQYF
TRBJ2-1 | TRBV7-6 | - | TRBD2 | TGTGCCAGCAGCTTAGGACTAGCGGGAGTTCGGTTCTTC | CASSLGLAGVRFF